This T cell receptor beta chain appears in the sequencing data of a study of T cell repertoires in cytomegalovirus infection. In the study overall: Well-studied HLA-B-restricted epitopes and recently identified HLA-C-restricted epitopes of CMV were both used in the study. Public TCR beta signatures indicated both CMV infection and matching HLA type.

TCRdb fed the reads into MiXCR, producing one record per CDR3 protein. The sample shows under 450,000 distinct CDR3 sequences, roughly 34% of them seen only once. V was cut by 0 bases and J by 7 bases, with 10 bases left in between. The CDR3 length is 14 residues. Germline CDR1 is LGHDT and CDR2 is YNNKEL (reference sequence). Comments on this clonotype: Its target is unknown.

This clonotype was sampled from a human donor in good health (CMV status not recorded). Some clones in this sample may be carry-over from other donors' samples. The chain is built from TRBV3-1 and TRBJ2-1; D is perhaps TRBD2 (6 bases). Sequenced material: cultured PBMCs, taken from culture after CMV antigen stimulation. CDR3 region: CASSQDAGRNEQFF. The CDR3 DNA reads TGTGCCAGCAGCCAAGATGCGGGACGGAATGAGCAGTTCTTC.